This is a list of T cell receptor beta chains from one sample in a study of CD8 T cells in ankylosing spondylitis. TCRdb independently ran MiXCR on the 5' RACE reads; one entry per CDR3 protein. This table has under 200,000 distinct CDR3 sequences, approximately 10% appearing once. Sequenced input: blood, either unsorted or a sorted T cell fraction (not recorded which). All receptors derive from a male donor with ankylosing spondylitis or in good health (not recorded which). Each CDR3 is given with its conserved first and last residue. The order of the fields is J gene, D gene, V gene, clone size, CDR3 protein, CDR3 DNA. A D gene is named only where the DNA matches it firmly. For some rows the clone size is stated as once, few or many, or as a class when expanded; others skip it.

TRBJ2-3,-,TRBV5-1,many,CASSLAFGGLTDTQYF,TGCGCCAGCAGCTTGGCGTTTGGGGGGCTCACAGATACGCAGTATTTT
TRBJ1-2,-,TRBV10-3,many,CAISESKGQNYGYTF,TGTGCCATCAGTGAGTCGAAAGGACAGAACTATGGCTACACCTTC
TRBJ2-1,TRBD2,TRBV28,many,CASTISGVLNEQFF,TGTGCCAGCACCATTAGCGGGGTACTCAATGAGCAGTTCTTC
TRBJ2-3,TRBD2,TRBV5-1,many,CASSLAGLAGGADTQYF,TGCGCCAGCAGCTTGGCTGGACTAGCGGGGGGAGCAGATACGCAGTATTTT
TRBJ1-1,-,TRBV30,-,CAWTGAVEAFF,TGTGCCTGGACCGGGGCGGTTGAAGCTTTCTTT
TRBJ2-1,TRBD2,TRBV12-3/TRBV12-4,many,CASSFLREGSYNEQFF,TGTGCCAGCAGTTTCCTGCGGGAGGGTTCCTACAATGAGCAGTTCTTC
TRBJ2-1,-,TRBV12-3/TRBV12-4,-,CASSLRGAYEQFF,TGTGCCAGCAGTTTAAGGGGGGCCTATGAGCAGTTCTTC
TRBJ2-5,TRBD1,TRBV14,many,CASSGQGAGTQYF,TGTGCCAGCAGCGGACAGGGGGCAGGGACCCAGTACTTC
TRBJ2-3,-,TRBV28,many,CASSPVTSLSDTQYF,TGTGCCAGCAGCCCTGTGACTAGTCTGTCAGATACGCAGTATTTT
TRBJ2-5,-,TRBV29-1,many,CSVRQDRPNLGTQYF,TGCAGCGTCCGCCAAGACAGGCCCAATCTAGGGACCCAGTACTTC
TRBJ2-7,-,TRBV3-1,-,CASSQGRGPSYEQYF,TGTGCCAGCAGCCAGGGGCGGGGGCCGTCCTACGAGCAGTACTTC
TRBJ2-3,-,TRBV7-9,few,CASSLELEVTDTQYF,TGTGCCAGCAGCTTAGAGTTAGAAGTGACAGATACGCAGTATTTT
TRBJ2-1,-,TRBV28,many,CASSFPTNVLYNEQFF,TGTGCCAGCAGTTTCCCGACCAATGTACTCTACAATGAGCAGTTCTTC
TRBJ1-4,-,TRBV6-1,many,CASTPFPGAKLFF,TGTGCCAGCACCCCCTTCCCAGGGGCAAAACTGTTTTTT
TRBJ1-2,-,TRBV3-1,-,CASSQVLQILNYGYTF,TGTGCCAGCAGCCAAGTGTTACAGATACTTAACTATGGCTACACCTTC
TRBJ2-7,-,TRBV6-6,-,CASRQGTPYEQYF,TGTGCCAGCAGACAGGGAACTCCCTACGAGCAGTACTTC
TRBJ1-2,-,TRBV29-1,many,CSADGGAYGYTF,TGCAGCGCAGACGGTGGGGCTTATGGCTACACCTTC
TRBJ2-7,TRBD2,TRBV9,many,CASSVGSPLAGGSTGYEQYF,TGTGCCAGCAGCGTAGGGTCCCCACTAGCGGGAGGGTCCACGGGCTACGAGCAGTACTTC
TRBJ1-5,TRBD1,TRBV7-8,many,CASSRDSRNQPQHF,TGTGCCAGCAGCCGGGACAGCCGCAATCAGCCCCAGCATTTT
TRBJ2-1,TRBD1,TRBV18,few,CASSHREGQGNEQFF,TGTGCCAGCTCACACAGGGAGGGACAGGGCAATGAGCAGTTCTTC
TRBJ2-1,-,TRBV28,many,CASSLNGGYNEQFF,TGTGCCAGCAGTTTAAACGGGGGCTACAATGAGCAGTTCTTC
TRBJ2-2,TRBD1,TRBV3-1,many,CASSSGTGNTGELFF,TGTGCCAGCAGCTCCGGGACAGGGAACACCGGGGAGCTGTTTTTT
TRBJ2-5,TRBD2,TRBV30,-,CAWSGLALEETQYF,TGTGCCTGGAGCGGACTAGCTTTGGAAGAGACCCAGTACTTC
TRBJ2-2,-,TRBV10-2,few,CASKARANTGELFF,TGCGCCAGCAAGGCTAGGGCGAACACCGGGGAGCTGTTTTTT
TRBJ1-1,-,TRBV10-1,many,CASSLTRETKAFF,TGCGCCAGCAGCCTCACCCGGGAGACGAAAGCTTTCTTT
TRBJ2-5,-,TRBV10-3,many,CAIRNLPTETQYF,TGTGCCATCCGGAACCTTCCGACGGAGACCCAGTACTTC
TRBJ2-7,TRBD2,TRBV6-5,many,CASSYRTSGSLGEQYF,TGTGCCAGCAGTTACCGGACTAGCGGGAGCCTGGGGGAGCAGTACTTC
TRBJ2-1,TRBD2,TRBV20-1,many,CSAPRAVAGENEQFF,TGCAGTGCTCCCCGGGCAGTAGCGGGAGAAAATGAGCAGTTCTTC
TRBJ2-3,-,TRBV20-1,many,CSASTLGADTQYF,TGCAGTGCTAGTACCCTAGGGGCAGATACGCAGTATTTT